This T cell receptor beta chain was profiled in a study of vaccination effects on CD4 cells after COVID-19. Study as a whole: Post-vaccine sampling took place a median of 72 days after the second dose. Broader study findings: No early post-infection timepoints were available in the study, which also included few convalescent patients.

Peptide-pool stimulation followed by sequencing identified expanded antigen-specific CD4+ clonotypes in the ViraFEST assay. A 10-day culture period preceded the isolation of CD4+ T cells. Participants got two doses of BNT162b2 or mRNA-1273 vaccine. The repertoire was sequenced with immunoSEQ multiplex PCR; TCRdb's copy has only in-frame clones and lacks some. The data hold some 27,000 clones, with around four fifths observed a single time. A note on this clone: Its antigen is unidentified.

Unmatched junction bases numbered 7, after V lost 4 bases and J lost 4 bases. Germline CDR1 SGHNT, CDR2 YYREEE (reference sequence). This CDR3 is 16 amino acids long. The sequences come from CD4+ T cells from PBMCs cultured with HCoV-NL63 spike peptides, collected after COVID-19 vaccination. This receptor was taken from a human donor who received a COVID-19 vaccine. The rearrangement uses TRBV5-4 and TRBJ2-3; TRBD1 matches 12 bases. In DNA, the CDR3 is TGTGCCAGCAGCCAAAGGGACAGGGGGCGGTCAGATACGCAGTATTTT. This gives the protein CASSQRDRGRSDTQYF.